This passage covers 12 T cell receptor beta chains from one sample sequenced in a study of PD-L1 blockade in urothelial cancer. Using immunoSEQ multiplex PCR, the repertoire was profiled, and TCRdb retains in-frame clones only, with some absent. The sample includes 33,000 or so clones, around 82% of them seen just once. Described time point: pretreatment peripheral blood. The source was PBMCs, collected around atezolizumab (anti-PD-L1) treatment. All receptors derive from a man between 60 and 75 years old with urothelial cancer.

The V call is TRBV15, the J call TRBJ2-7; D may be TRBD2 (6 bases). The CDR3 loop spans 16 amino acids. Germline lookup yields CDR1 LNHNV and CDR2 YYDKDF (reference sequence). Trimming took off 1 base at V and 3 bases at J, with 16 bases between the two ends. In DNA, the CDR3 is TGTGCCACCAGCAGAGGTGGTTATTCGGGGGTCTACGAGCAGTACTTC. Encoded protein: CATSRGGYSGVYEQYF. Filled out from reference TRBV15 and TRBJ2-7, the complete variable domain reads DAMVIQNPRYQVTQFGKPVTLSCSQTLNHNVMYWYQQKSSQAPKLLFHYYDKDFNNEADTPDNFQSRRPNTSFCFLDIRSPGLGDTAMYLCATSRGGYSGVYEQYFGPGTRLTVT.

A few counts support this clone. The chain employs TRBV28 and TRBJ1-2; 7 bases are a match to TRBD1. The CDR3 is made up of 13 amino acids. Germline loops: CDR1 MDHEN, CDR2 SYDVKM. With V trimmed by 5 bases and J by 6 bases, 6 bases remained unmatched. CDR3 coding DNA: TGTGCCAGCAGTGACAGGGTTGGGGATGGCTACACCTTC. This sequence encodes CASSDRVGDGYTF.

V gene TRBV29-1 combines with J gene TRBJ2-2, with no clear D. CDR1 SQVTM and CDR2 ANQGSEA come from the germline V gene. CDR3 size: 13 residues. V was cut by 6 bases and J by 5 bases, with 13 bases left in between. CDR3 loop: CSVRFTLTGELFF. The DNA for the CDR3 is TGCAGCGTCCGGTTCACCCTTACCGGGGAGCTGTTTTTT.

The chain recombines TRBV6-1 with TRBJ1-5; weak D call: TRBD1 (6 bases). The CDR3 loop spans 13 amino acids. Germline CDR1 reads MNHNS; CDR2 reads SASEGT. V shed 6 bases and J shed 5 bases, with 11 bases lying between them. CDR3 sequence reads: CASRWAGDQPQHF. The CDR3 DNA sequence: TGTGCCAGCAGGTGGGCAGGGGATCAGCCCCAGCATTTT.

This clone was detected only once. CDR3 bases: TGTGCCAGCAGTCCTCTTCAGGGGGAAGAGACCCAGTACTTC. Translation: CASSPLQGEETQYF. This chain connects TRBV27 to TRBJ2-5; 7 bases fit TRBD1. The V gene end was trimmed by 5 bases and the J gene end by 3 bases; junction bases not matched to a gene: 6. The CDR3 length is 14 residues. Per the germline V gene, CDR1 is MNHEY and CDR2 is SMNVEV (reference sequence).

This rearrangement joins TRBV4-2 to TRBJ2-1; the match to TRBD2 covers 9 bases. The CDR3 is 17 amino acids. Looked up from germline, CDR1 is LGHNA and CDR2 is YNFKEQ. Trimming cost V 0 bases and J 7 bases; bases outside gene matches: 10. The chain's CDR3 is CASSQDQIAGDRNEQFF. The CDR3 DNA sequence: TGTGCCAGCAGCCAAGATCAGATAGCGGGGGATCGAAATGAGCAGTTCTTC.

This sequence joins TRBV9 and TRBJ1-3; no clear D gene. This CDR3 is 15 amino acids long. The V gene's germline CDR1 is SGDLS and CDR2 YYNGEE. Trimming stripped 0 bases from V and 7 bases from J, with 14 bases between. For the CDR3, the DNA is TGTGCCAGCAGCGTAGGGTCGGGGTTTGAGAACACCATATATTTT. Translation gives CASSVGSGFENTIYF.

The rearrangement links TRBV19 to TRBJ2-7; TRBD1 matches at 9 bases. The CDR3 contains 16 residues. V gave up 3 bases and J gave up 7 bases; unmatched junction bases: 13. Germline CDR1 reads LNHDA; CDR2 reads SQIVND (reference sequence). This CDR3 is CASSIRGTGSRWEQYF. The CDR3 DNA is TGTGCCAGTAGTATCCGTGGGACAGGGAGCCGGTGGGAGCAGTACTTC. Drawing the rest from reference TRBV19 and TRBJ2-7, the complete variable domain is DGGITQSPKYLFRKEGQNVTLSCEQNLNHDAMYWYRQDPGQGLRLIYYSQIVNDFQKGDIAEGYSVSREKKESFPLTVTSAQKNPTAFYLCASSIRGTGSRWEQYFGPGTRLTVT.

The rearrangement links TRBV27 to TRBJ2-2, with 8 nucleotides matching TRBD1. Germline V lookup: CDR1 MNHEY, CDR2 SMNVEV (reference sequence). The CDR3 totals 15 residues. V lost 3 bases and J lost 4; bases outside the gene matches: 4. CDR3 loop: CASSFQGATTGELFF. In nucleotides, the CDR3 is TGTGCCAGCAGTTTCCAGGGGGCGACCACCGGGGAGCTGTTTTTT.

J is TRBJ1-5 and V is TRBV4-1, with D possibly TRBD1 on 5 matching bases. V lost 2 bases and J lost 7, with 15 bases in between. Germline CDR1 MGHRA, CDR2 YSYEKL. The CDR3 covers 15 residues. The CDR3 region is CASSQYRRAGQPQHF. CDR3 sequence (DNA): TGCGCCAGCAGCCAATACCGCAGGGCGGGACAGCCCCAGCATTTT.

V usage is TRBV2 and J usage is TRBJ2-3; maybe TRBD1 (5 bases). Trimming cost V 11 bases and J 6 bases, with 12 bases left between them. CDR1 is SNHLY and CDR2 is FYNNEI in the germline V gene. This CDR3 region has 11 residues. CDR3 DNA: TGTGCCTGGCAGGGTGGGGATACGCAGTATTTT. Residues: CAWQGGDTQYF.

The chain recombines TRBV18 with TRBJ2-1; the match to TRBD1 covers 7 bases. CDR1 and CDR2 (germline): KGHSH, LQKENI. The CDR3 runs 11 residues. V lost 3 bases, J lost 10 bases, and 0 bases stayed unmatched. This chain's CDR3 is CASSPTGEQFF. CDR3 nucleotides: TGTGCCAGCTCACCGACAGGGGAGCAGTTCTTC.